The rows below give T cell receptor beta chains drawn from one sample of a study of identical twins. Via MiXCR, TCRdb re-called the 5' RACE reads, giving one row per CDR3 protein. The data contain 200,000 to 250,000 distinct CDR3 sequences, under 8.5% of them singletons. The sample was also reused in another study, on T cells expressing NK-cell markers.

The sequencing input was CD8+ T cells sorted from blood. Receptor source: a woman under 30 in good health. Both conserved end residues are part of each CDR3. A D gene is named only where the DNA matches it firmly. Clone sizes are given selectively: once, few, many, or a class where the clone is expanded.

len,d_gene,abundance,j_gene,v_gene,CDR3nt,CDR3aa
15,-,few,TRBJ2-1,TRBV7-8,TGTGCCTTTGAATACTGGGATAGCTCCTACAATGAGCAGTTCTTC,CAFEYWDSSYNEQFF
15,TRBD2,many,TRBJ2-7,TRBV5-6,TGTGCCAGCAGCTTCGGGCGGGAGGGCCTCTACGAGCAGTACTTC,CASSFGREGLYEQYF
13,-,few,TRBJ1-1,TRBV3-1,TGTGCCAGCAGCCCGTCGCTGGGGGGTGAAGCTTTCTTT,CASSPSLGGEAFF
13,TRBD1,-,TRBJ2-1,TRBV7-9,TGTGCCGGCCGTGCGGACAGGGGTAATGAGCAGTTCTTC,CAGRADRGNEQFF
12,-,many,TRBJ1-1,TRBV12-3/TRBV12-4,TGTGCCAGCACCTCACGGGGGTATGAAGCTTTCTTT,CASTSRGYEAFF
15,-,-,TRBJ2-7,TRBV3-1,TGTGCCAGCAGCCAGAAATCGGGCGGGGCCTACGAGCAGTACTTC,CASSQKSGGAYEQYF
15,TRBD1,-,TRBJ1-2,TRBV27,TGTGCCAGCAGCGACGACGGGACAGGGGGCAATGGCTACACCTTC,CASSDDGTGGNGYTF
14,-,-,TRBJ2-2,TRBV30,TGTGCCTGGAGTTCTAACGCGAACACCGGGGAGCTGTTTTTT,CAWSSNANTGELFF
13,-,many,TRBJ2-7,TRBV2,TGTGCCAGCAGTTACGGACAGTCCTACGAGCAGTACTTC,CASSYGQSYEQYF
15,TRBD1,many,TRBJ1-1,TRBV14,TGTGCCAGCAGCCATACACAGGGGCTGGGCACTGAAGCTTTCTTT,CASSHTQGLGTEAFF
12,-,many,TRBJ2-7,TRBV20-1,TGCAGTGCTAGAGAAGTCGAGTACGAGCAGTACTTC,CSAREVEYEQYF
15,-,-,TRBJ2-1,TRBV19,TGTGCCAGTAGTATCAGCGGTTCCGCCTACAATGAGCAGTTCTTC,CASSISGSAYNEQFF
13,-,-,TRBJ2-2,TRBV29-1,TGCAGCGGGGGACGCACGAACACCGGGGAGCTGTTTTTT,CSGGRTNTGELFF
13,-,few,TRBJ1-1,TRBV3-1,TGTGCCAGCAGCCAACTAGGATACACTGAAGCTTTCTTT,CASSQLGYTEAFF
14,TRBD2,many,TRBJ2-3,TRBV12-3/TRBV12-4,TGTGCCAGCTGCCCTCTCCGGGAGGCAGATACGCAGTATTTT,CASCPLREADTQYF
14,-,few,TRBJ2-1,TRBV2,TGTGCCAGCAGTGAATGGGTAGGGCCCAATGAGCAGTTCTTC,CASSEWVGPNEQFF
13,-,few,TRBJ2-7,TRBV20-1,TGCAGTGCTAGGTCCAGAGCAGGCTACGAGCAGTACTTC,CSARSRAGYEQYF
15,-,many,TRBJ2-5,TRBV7-2,TGTGCCAGCAGCTTAGGTTTGGCGATCCAAGAGACCCAGTACTTC,CASSLGLAIQETQYF
13,-,many,TRBJ2-5,TRBV6-2/TRBV6-3,TGTGCCAGCAGTTACTTAGAACCAGAGACCCAGTACTTC,CASSYLEPETQYF
14,-,many,TRBJ1-1,TRBV29-1,TGCAGCGTTAAGCCGGGGGCCATGAACACTGAAGCTTTCTTT,CSVKPGAMNTEAFF
15,-,many,TRBJ2-2,TRBV12-3/TRBV12-4,TGTGCCAGCAGTTTCGTGGTCTTGAACACCGGGGAGCTGTTTTTT,CASSFVVLNTGELFF
16,TRBD1,many,TRBJ2-1,TRBV9,TGTGCCAGCAGCGTAGCCGGGACAGGGATCTACAATGAGCAGTTCTTC,CASSVAGTGIYNEQFF
16,-,many,TRBJ2-1,TRBV9,TGTGCCAGCAGCCCGAGGGGTGGGGAGACCTACAATGAGCAGTTCTTC,CASSPRGGETYNEQFF
17,-,many,TRBJ2-3,TRBV5-1,TGCGCCAGCAGCGGGGGGACCAAAGCCCCGCGTATGGATACGCAGTATTTT,CASSGGTKAPRMDTQYF
13,-,few,TRBJ2-7,TRBV19,TGTGCCAGTAGTACTGGACAATCCGGGGAGCAGTACTTC,CASSTGQSGEQYF
15,TRBD1,-,TRBJ2-7,TRBV7-2,TGTGCCAGCAGCTTCGGGACAGGGGCCTCCTACGAGCAGTACTTC,CASSFGTGASYEQYF
14,-,-,TRBJ2-1,TRBV7-9,TGTGCCAGCAGCTTAGTGGGCCCGGGAAATGAGCAGTTCTTC,CASSLVGPGNEQFF
13,-,-,TRBJ2-7,TRBV13,TGTGCCAGCGAGCAGGCAGGGAGCTACGAGCAGTACTTC,CASEQAGSYEQYF
11,-,-,TRBJ1-1,TRBV7-9,TGTGCCAGCAGCTTAGGGGCCATGGCTTTCTTT,CASSLGAMAFF
14,TRBD2,few,TRBJ2-1,TRBV6-1,TGTGCCAGCAGCCTAGCGGGAAGTACGAATGAGCAGTTCTTC,CASSLAGSTNEQFF
14,-,-,TRBJ2-5,TRBV7-9,TGTGCCAGCAGCCTTATGGAGTACCAAGAGACCCAGTACTTC,CASSLMEYQETQYF
15,-,few,TRBJ2-7,TRBV4-1,TGCGCCAGCAGCATTCCCGGTCGGGCTAACTACGAGCAGTACTTC,CASSIPGRANYEQYF
13,-,many,TRBJ1-1,TRBV5-1,TGCGCCAGCAGCCTGGGGGACCGTCGTGAAGCTTTCTTT,CASSLGDRREAFF
14,-,-,TRBJ2-7,TRBV7-9,TGTGCCAGCAGCTTAATTGTGGGACCAGGGGAGCAGTACTTC,CASSLIVGPGEQYF
15,-,many,TRBJ2-1,TRBV5-6,TGTGCCAGCAGCCGGGGTGAGGCCTTTTACAATGAGCAGTTCTTC,CASSRGEAFYNEQFF
11,-,-,TRBJ1-2,TRBV29-1,TGCAGCGGGGACCCCCTCGAAGGCTACACCTTC,CSGDPLEGYTF
15,TRBD2,-,TRBJ2-7,TRBV27,TGTGCCAGCACTCCGAGGGAGGGAAACGTTTACGAGCAGTACTTC,CASTPREGNVYEQYF
15,-,-,TRBJ2-5,TRBV7-6,TGTGCCAGCAGCCAACTTGCAGGGGAGGCAGAGACCCAGTACTTC,CASSQLAGEAETQYF
15,TRBD1,few,TRBJ1-5,TRBV4-1,TGCGCCAGCAGCCAAGATAGGACAGGGAATCAGCCCCAGCATTTT,CASSQDRTGNQPQHF
12,-,-,TRBJ2-7,TRBV27,TGTGCCAGCACCGGGGAGCTTGGCGAGCAGTACTTC,CASTGELGEQYF
16,-,many,TRBJ2-1,TRBV14,TGTGCCAGCAGCAGTAACGGCGCCAGCTCCTACAATGAGCAGTTCTTC,CASSSNGASSYNEQFF
15,-,many,TRBJ1-1,TRBV5-1,TGCGCCCGCGCTGAGCAACGGGAGAGTACCCTTGAAGCTTTCTTT,CARAEQRESTLEAFF
15,-,-,TRBJ2-2,TRBV6-2/TRBV6-3,TGTGCCAGCAGTTACCCGCTAGCAGTGGCCGGGGAGCTGTTTTTT,CASSYPLAVAGELFF
10,-,-,TRBJ2-1,TRBV30,TGTGCCTGGGGTCCCCTCGGGCAGTTCTTC,CAWGPLGQFF
16,TRBD1,few,TRBJ2-1,TRBV15,TGTGCCACCAGCAGCACAAGGACAGGGGAGTGGAATGAGCAGTTCTTC,CATSSTRTGEWNEQFF
12,-,few,TRBJ1-5,TRBV12-3/TRBV12-4,TGTGCCAGCAGTTCAACCTCGGAGCCCCAGCATTTT,CASSSTSEPQHF
12,-,many,TRBJ1-1,TRBV7-9,TGTGCCAGCAGCTTTAGTATCCGTGAAGCTTTCTTT,CASSFSIREAFF
11,-,-,TRBJ1-2,TRBV6-5,TGTGCCAGCAATTCAGGGGATGGCTACACCTTC,CASNSGDGYTF
14,-,many,TRBJ2-7,TRBV4-1,TGCGCCAGCAGCCTAGGGGACACCTCCTACGAGCAGTACTTC,CASSLGDTSYEQYF
11,-,few,TRBJ1-6,TRBV10-2,TGCGCCAGCAGTGAGGGACGTCTCCTCCACTTT,CASSEGRLLHF
16,-,few,TRBJ2-6,TRBV25-1,TGTGCCAGTCGACAGGATCAAGGGCCTGGGGCCAACGTCCTGACTTTC,CASRQDQGPGANVLTF
17,TRBD2,many,TRBJ2-1,TRBV12-5,TGTGCTAGTGGTTTGAACTCTCGGCTAGCGGAGGGGTATGAGCAGTTCTTC,CASGLNSRLAEGYEQFF
13,-,-,TRBJ2-7,TRBV7-7,TGTGCCAGCAGTTACGCGTGGGGGTACGAGCAGTACTTC,CASSYAWGYEQYF
15,TRBD2,many,TRBJ2-1,TRBV27,TGTGCCAGCAGTTTATTAGCTAGCGGCTACAATGAGCAGTTCTTC,CASSLLASGYNEQFF
17,TRBD2,-,TRBJ2-1,TRBV11-2,TGTGCCAGCAGCCACTCACAAGGACTAGCGGGATGGTATGAGCAGTTCTTC,CASSHSQGLAGWYEQFF
13,-,few,TRBJ1-4,TRBV2,TGTGCCAGCACGGACAGTCTTAATGAAAAACTGTTTTTT,CASTDSLNEKLFF
16,-,many,TRBJ2-1,TRBV7-9,TGTGCCAGCAGCCCAAGTCAGGGACGCTCCTACAATGAGCAGTTCTTC,CASSPSQGRSYNEQFF
13,TRBD1,many,TRBJ1-2,TRBV12-3/TRBV12-4,TGTGCCAGCAGGGGGACAGGTCCGAGTGGCTACACCTTC,CASRGTGPSGYTF
16,TRBD2,-,TRBJ2-3,TRBV20-1,TGCAGTGCTAGGAGACTAGCGGGGGGCGAAACAGATACGCAGTATTTT,CSARRLAGGETDTQYF
14,-,many,TRBJ1-1,TRBV5-1,TGCGCCAGCAGCTTGAACAGCAGGGACACTGAAGCTTTCTTT,CASSLNSRDTEAFF